A single sample is the source of the 29 T cell receptor beta chains below, sequenced in a study of cytomegalovirus exposure and HLA in healthy donors. PCR used 60 Vbeta primers and 13 Jbeta primers. Profiled with immunoSEQ multiplex PCR; TCRdb holds only in-frame clones, not every one. The listing contains some 200,000 clones. The sequenced sample consisted of PBMCs. Receptors were obtained from a girl aged 2 to 10 in good health and CMV-seropositive.

V usage is TRBV9 and J usage is TRBJ1-6; a weak D match, TRBD1 (5 bases). This CDR3 is built from 15 residues. The ends were cut back, 4 bases at V and 6 bases at J, with 14 bases in the middle. Germline V CDR1 and CDR2: SGDLS, YYNGEE. The CDR3 protein is CASSPRQSPNSPLHF. The CDR3, as DNA: TGTGCCAGCAGCCCTCGACAGAGCCCTAATTCACCCCTCCACTTT.

The gene calls are TRBV30 and TRBJ2-1, with 7 bases lining up with TRBD2. The germline V gene encodes CDR1 GTSNPN and CDR2 SVGIG (reference sequence). The ends lost 4 bases at V and 1 base at J; junction bases unmatched: 4. The CDR3 has 14 residues. CDR3 region: CAWTLAVSYNEQFF. The CDR3 coding sequence is TGTGCCTGGACCCTAGCGGTTTCCTACAATGAGCAGTTCTTC.

The J gene is TRBJ2-6, the V gene TRBV25-1; 7 bases are a match to TRBD2. V was pared by 0 bases and J by 1 base, with 3 bases of the junction left unmatched. Germline V CDR1 and CDR2: MGHDK, SYGVNS. The CDR3 is 17 residues long. CDR3 sequence reads: CASSEYGGGSGANVLTF. The DNA for the CDR3 is TGTGCCAGCAGTGAATACGGGGGAGGGTCTGGGGCCAACGTCCTGACTTTC.

This chain links TRBV4-1 with TRBJ1-2, with a tentative D call TRBD1 (6 bases). This CDR3 contains 14 residues. Germline V gene data show CDR1 as MGHRA and CDR2 as YSYEKL. V was clipped by 1 base and J by 8 bases, with 14 bases between them. The CDR3 loop reads CASSQARGLEGYTF. The CDR3 DNA reads TGCGCCAGCAGCCAAGCCAGGGGATTGGAGGGCTACACCTTC.

This chain links TRBV28 with TRBJ2-1; 10 nucleotides line up with TRBD2. Trimming removed 7 bases from V and 6 bases from J; junction bases left unmatched: 9. Germline V lookup: CDR1 MDHEN, CDR2 SYDVKM. The CDR3 extends over 15 amino acids. The CDR3 DNA follows: TGTGCCAGCACTAATAGCGGGAGGCCTTCCAATGAGCAGTTCTTC. Protein: CASTNSGRPSNEQFF.

To note about this clone: The sample has other DNA sequences that encode this CDR3 too. The rearrangement joins TRBV2 to TRBJ2-3; 7 bases are shared with TRBD2. This CDR3 is built from 18 residues. The germline CDR1 and CDR2 sequences are SNHLY and FYNNEI. After removal of 7 bases from V and 1 base from J, the junction contained 17 bases not matched to a gene. Written as DNA, the CDR3 is TGTGCCAGCAAAGGGCTAGCGGTTACCCGGGGGGGCACAGATACGCAGTATTTT. This gives the protein CASKGLAVTRGGTDTQYF.

The J gene is TRBJ2-7, the V gene TRBV28, with D hard to call. In germline, CDR1 is MDHEN, CDR2 SYDVKM. There are 12 residues in the CDR3. Trimming left V 5 bases short and J 4 bases short, with 9 bases between. The CDR3 coding sequence is TGTGCCAGCAGTCCTCCCCTTTACGAGCAGTACTTC. Its translation is CASSPPLYEQYF.

The chain employs TRBV5-1 and TRBJ2-2, with TRBD1 identical over 9 bases. With V trimmed by 7 bases and J by 5 bases, 9 bases remained unmatched. The CDR3 spans 15 residues. CDR1 is SGHRS, CDR2 YFSETQ, per germline. CDR3 sequence: CASGKLTGGTGELFF. The CDR3 coding sequence is TGCGCCAGCGGGAAATTGACAGGGGGTACCGGGGAGCTGTTTTTT.

The chain carries TRBV19 and TRBJ2-3, with D hard to call. V was clipped by 6 bases and J by 0 bases, with 10 bases between them. The germline V gene encodes CDR1 LNHDA and CDR2 SQIVND (reference sequence). This CDR3 region has 14 residues. Here the CDR3 reads CASSLLISTDTQYF. The CDR3 region has the DNA TGTGCCAGTAGCTTGCTAATCAGCACAGATACGCAGTATTTT. Full variable domain (missing parts from reference TRBV19 and TRBJ2-3): DGGITQSPKYLFRKEGQNVTLSCEQNLNHDAMYWYRQDPGQGLRLIYYSQIVNDFQKGDIAEGYSVSREKKESFPLTVTSAQKNPTAFYLCASSLLISTDTQYFGPGTRLTVL.

The rearrangement links TRBV27 to TRBJ2-1, with D possibly matching TRBD2 (6 bases). This CDR3 comprises 18 residues. Germline CDR1 MNHEY, CDR2 SMNVEV (reference sequence). V lost 4 bases and J 1 base, leaving 20 bases between the germline ends. CDR3 residues: CASSSDYSSMGSYNEQFF. The CDR3 nucleotides read TGTGCCAGCAGTTCGGACTATTCCTCCATGGGGTCCTACAATGAGCAGTTCTTC.

The chain is built from TRBV11-2 and TRBJ2-7, with a tentative D call TRBD2 (6 bases). Per the germline V gene, CDR1 is SGHAT and CDR2 is FQNNGV. CDR3 length equals 15 residues. V dropped 5 bases and J dropped 1 base, with 15 bases sitting between them. This chain's CDR3 is CASSGGTVSSYEQYF. The CDR3 DNA reads TGTGCCAGCAGCGGGGGGACTGTATCTTCCTACGAGCAGTACTTC.

Comment on this clone: Other nucleotide sequences in the sample specify the same CDR3. This rearrangement joins TRBV27 to TRBJ2-5; D gene uncertain. The CDR3 extends over 13 amino acids. Trimming pared 1 base from V and 0 bases from J, leaving 3 bases between. Germline V CDR1 and CDR2: MNHEY, SMNVEV (reference sequence). DNA for the CDR3: TGTGCCAGCAGTTTATATAACCAAGAGACCCAGTACTTC. It specifies CASSLYNQETQYF.

The J gene is TRBJ2-5, the V gene TRBV18; D unresolved. The V end was cut by 4 bases, the J end by 3 bases, with 3 bases between. The V gene's germline CDR1 is KGHSH and CDR2 LQKENI. The CDR3 loop spans 11 amino acids. CDR3 loop: CASSREETQYF. The CDR3 DNA is TGTGCCAGCTCACGCGAAGAGACCCAGTACTTC.

The chain recombines TRBV12-2 with TRBJ1-5; the D call of TRBD1 is as the table states it, not checked on the DNA. TRBV12-2 represents a pseudogene. The CDR3 extends over 17 amino acids. This chain's CDR3 is CASRCHPRDSSNQPQHF. The CDR3 DNA reads as TGTGCAAGTCGCTGTCACCCCCGGGACAGCAGCAATCAGCCCCAGCATTTT.

The rearrangement uses TRBV6-1 and TRBJ2-3; the match to TRBD2 covers 11 bases. Germline CDR1 reads MNHNS; CDR2 reads SASEGT. Trimming at V came to 4 bases and at J to 0 bases, leaving 6 bases not matched to a gene. The CDR3 totals 17 residues. The CDR3, as DNA: TGTGCCAGCAGTGTCCCGGGACTAGCGGCTAGCACAGATACGCAGTATTTT. Its protein is CASSVPGLAASTDTQYF.

The rearrangement uses TRBV5-1 and TRBJ2-7; 9 bases map to TRBD1. Unmatched junction bases numbered 6, after V lost 3 bases and J lost 8 bases. Germline CDR1 SGHRS, CDR2 YFSETQ. CDR3 size: 13 residues. The CDR3 nucleotides are TGCGCCAGCAGCTGGGGAACAGGGGGCAAGCAGTACTTC. This translates into CASSWGTGGKQYF.

The CDR3 here is CASSYPGTGGRFVQYF. The CDR3 DNA follows: TGTGCCAGCAGTTACCCCGGGACAGGGGGCAGGTTTGTCCAGTACTTC. This sequence joins TRBV6-6 and TRBJ2-5, with 12 nucleotides matching TRBD1. The CDR3 sequence is 16 residues long. J gave up 10 bases and V 2 bases, and 11 bases lay outside the gene matches. CDR1 and CDR2 from the germline V gene are MNHNY and SVGAGI (reference sequence).

The chain carries TRBV9 and TRBJ2-3; a possible D gene is TRBD2 (7 bases). The CDR3 spans 16 residues. V was shortened by 1 base and J by 0 bases, with 12 bases between the two germline ends. CDR1 is SGDLS and CDR2 is YYNGEE in the germline V gene. CDR3 in DNA: TGTGCCAGCAGCGTACGGGGGGCCCCTAGCACAGATACGCAGTATTTT. This codes for CASSVRGAPSTDTQYF.

The CDR3 region has the DNA TGTGCCAGCAGCTTAGGGCAGGGGGCCTACGAGCAGTACTTC. Amino acid sequence: CASSLGQGAYEQYF. The gene calls are TRBV13 and TRBJ2-7, with TRBD1 matching 7 bases. The CDR3 runs to 14 residues. The germline V gene has CDR1 PRHDT and CDR2 FYEKMQ (reference sequence). The V gene end was trimmed by 0 bases and the J gene end by 2 bases; junction bases not matched to a gene: 1.

The chain recombines TRBV20-1 with TRBJ1-2; D remains ambiguous. There are 11 residues in the CDR3. Germline lookup yields CDR1 DFQATT and CDR2 SNEGSKA (reference sequence). Trimming pared 0 bases from V and 5 bases from J, leaving 4 bases between. The CDR3 DNA reads as TGCAGTGCTAGAGACCTATATGGCTACACCTTC. Amino acids: CSARDLYGYTF.

The rearrangement uses TRBV6-1 and TRBJ1-2; 9 bases agree with TRBD1. Losses at the gene ends were 2 bases for V and 6 bases for J; bases not matched to a gene: 4. There are 14 residues in the CDR3. Germline values: CDR1 MNHNS, CDR2 SASEGT. In DNA form, the CDR3 reads TGTGCCAGCAGTGAACCGCGGACAGGGGATGGCTACACCTTC. This codes for CASSEPRTGDGYTF.

The chain carries TRBV27 and TRBJ2-3; TRBD2 aligns across 11 bases. The CDR3 length is 18 residues. Trimming at V came to 6 bases and at J to 0 bases, leaving 11 bases not matched to a gene. Germline-derived CDR1 and CDR2 are MNHEY and SMNVEV (reference sequence). The DNA for the CDR3 is TGTGCCAGCAGCCAGGGACTAGCGGAGGGAACGAGCACAGATACGCAGTATTTT. It codes for CASSQGLAEGTSTDTQYF.

J is TRBJ1-1 and V is TRBV6-5; D remains ambiguous. V dropped 0 bases and J dropped 2 bases, with 7 bases sitting between them. From germline, CDR1 is MNHEY and CDR2 SVGAGI. The CDR3 covers 14 residues. The CDR3 sequence: CASSYSSVNTEAFF. The CDR3, as DNA: TGTGCCAGCAGTTACTCGAGCGTAAACACTGAAGCTTTCTTT.

The gene calls are TRBV23-1 and TRBJ2-7; TRBD2 might be the D (6 bases). TRBV23-1 is identified as an open reading frame with a role that is uncertain. Trimming took off 2 bases at V and 4 bases at J, with 21 bases between the two ends. The CDR3 extends over 17 amino acids. DNA for the CDR3: TGCGCCAGCAGTCAAATGGGTGGAAGGGAGGCGTTTTACGAGCAGTACTTC. Protein: CASSQMGGREAFYEQYF.

The gene calls are TRBV15 and TRBJ2-3, with 9 bases fitting TRBD1. Germline lookup yields CDR1 LNHNV and CDR2 YYDKDF (reference sequence). The junction had 5 bases not matched to a gene; V was cut back by 5 bases and J by 2 bases. The CDR3 runs to 15 residues. The CDR3 loop is CATSGGQGDTDTQYF. The CDR3 nucleotides are TGTGCCACCAGCGGGGGACAGGGAGACACAGATACGCAGTATTTT.

V is TRBV28 and J is TRBJ1-5; D might be TRBD1 (6 bases). Germline-derived CDR1 and CDR2 are MDHEN and SYDVKM. V was trimmed by 10 bases and J by 7 bases, leaving 20 bases between them. The CDR3 spans 14 residues. CDR3 loop: CATLTGSLGQPQHF. CDR3 coding DNA: TGTGCCACTCTTACAGGGTCCTTGGGGCAGCCCCAGCATTTT. Variable domain in full (rest from reference TRBV28 and TRBJ1-5): DVKVTQSSRYLVKRTGEKVFLECVQDMDHENMFWYRQDPGLGLRLIYFSYDVKMKEKGDIPEGYSVSREKKERFSLILESASTNQTSMYLCATLTGSLGQPQHFGDGTRLSIL.

The V and J genes are TRBV6-5 and TRBJ2-7; 12 bases fit TRBD2. Per the germline V gene, CDR1 is MNHEY and CDR2 is SVGAGI. CDR3 length: 16 amino acids. V shed 2 bases and J 7 bases; nucleotides not matched to a gene: 9. The CDR3 region has the DNA TGTGCCAGCAGTTACGGGCGACTAGCGGGAGTGTATGAGCAGTACTTC. As protein: CASSYGRLAGVYEQYF.

The DNA for the CDR3 is TGTGCCAGCAGTTTTAACAGGGCTAACTATGGCTACACCTTC. This translates into CASSFNRANYGYTF. The chain combines TRBV28 with TRBJ1-2; possibly TRBD1 for D (6 bases). Trimming took 3 bases from V and 0 from J, leaving 8 bases between them. This CDR3 has 14 residues. Germline V CDR1 and CDR2: MDHEN, SYDVKM.

The V gene is TRBV7-9, the J gene TRBJ2-7; D gene unclear. Trimming took 3 bases from V and 0 from J, leaving 15 bases between them. The CDR3 is 16 amino acids. Germline V gene sequence: CDR1 SEHNR, CDR2 FQNEAQ (reference sequence). In DNA, the CDR3 is TGTGCCAGCAGCTTCGGTCCGGCCAGAGGCTCCTACGAGCAGTACTTC. It encodes CASSFGPARGSYEQYF.